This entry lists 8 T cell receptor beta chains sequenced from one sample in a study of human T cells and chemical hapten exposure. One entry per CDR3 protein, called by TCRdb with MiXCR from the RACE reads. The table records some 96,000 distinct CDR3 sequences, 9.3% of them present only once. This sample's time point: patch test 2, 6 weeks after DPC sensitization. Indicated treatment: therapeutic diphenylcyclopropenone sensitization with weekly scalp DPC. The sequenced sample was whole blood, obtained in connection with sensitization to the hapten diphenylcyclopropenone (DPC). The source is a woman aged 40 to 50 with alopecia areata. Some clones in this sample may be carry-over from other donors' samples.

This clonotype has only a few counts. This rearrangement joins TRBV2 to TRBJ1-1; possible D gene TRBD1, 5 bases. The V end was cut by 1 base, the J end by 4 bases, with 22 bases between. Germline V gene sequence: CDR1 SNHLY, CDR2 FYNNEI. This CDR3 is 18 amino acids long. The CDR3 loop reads CASSEVFSGAGRSTEAFF. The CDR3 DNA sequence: TGTGCCAGCAGTGAAGTATTTTCGGGCGCAGGGAGGTCCACTGAAGCTTTCTTT.

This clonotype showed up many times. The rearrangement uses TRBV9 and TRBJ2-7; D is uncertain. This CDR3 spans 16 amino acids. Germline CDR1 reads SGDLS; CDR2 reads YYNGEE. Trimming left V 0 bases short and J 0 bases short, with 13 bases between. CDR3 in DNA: TGTGCCAGCAGCGTAGATCCGGGTCGAAGCTCCTACGAGCAGTACTTC. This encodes CASSVDPGRSSYEQYF. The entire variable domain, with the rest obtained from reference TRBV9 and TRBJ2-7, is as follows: DSGVTQTPKHLITATGQRVTLRCSPRSGDLSVYWYQQSLDQGLQFLIQYYNGEERAKGNILERFSAQQFPDLHSELNLSSLELGDSALYFCASSVDPGRSSYEQYFGPGTRLTVT.

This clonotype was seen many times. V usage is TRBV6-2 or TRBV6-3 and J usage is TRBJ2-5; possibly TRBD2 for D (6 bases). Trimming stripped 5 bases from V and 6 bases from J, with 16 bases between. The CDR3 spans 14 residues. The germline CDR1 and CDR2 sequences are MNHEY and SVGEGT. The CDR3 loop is CASSTATRGQTQYF. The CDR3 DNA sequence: TGTGCCAGCAGTACGGCGACGCGGGGACAGACCCAGTACTTC.

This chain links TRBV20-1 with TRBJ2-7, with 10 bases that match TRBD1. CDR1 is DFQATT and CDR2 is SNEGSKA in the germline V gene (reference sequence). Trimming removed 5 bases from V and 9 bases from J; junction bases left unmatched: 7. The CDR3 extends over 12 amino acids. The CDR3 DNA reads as TGCAGTGCTCTGGACAGGGGGGTATGGCAGTACTTC. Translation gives CSALDRGVWQYF.

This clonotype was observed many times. CDR3 in amino acids: CASSQMDSAHYEQYF. CDR3 sequence (DNA): TGCGCCAGCAGCCAGATGGACAGTGCACACTACGAGCAGTACTTC. The chain couples TRBV4-1 to TRBJ2-7; a possible D gene is TRBD1 (6 bases). Germline V gene data show CDR1 as MGHRA and CDR2 as YSYEKL. V was cut by 3 bases and J by 3 bases, with 15 bases left in between. The length of the CDR3 is 15 residues.

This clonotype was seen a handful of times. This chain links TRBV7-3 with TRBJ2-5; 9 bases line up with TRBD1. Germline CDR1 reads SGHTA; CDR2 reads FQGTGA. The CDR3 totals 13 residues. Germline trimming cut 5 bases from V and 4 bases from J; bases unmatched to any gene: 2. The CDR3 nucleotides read TGTGCCAGCAGCCCGACAGGGGGAGAGACCCAGTACTTC. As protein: CASSPTGGETQYF.

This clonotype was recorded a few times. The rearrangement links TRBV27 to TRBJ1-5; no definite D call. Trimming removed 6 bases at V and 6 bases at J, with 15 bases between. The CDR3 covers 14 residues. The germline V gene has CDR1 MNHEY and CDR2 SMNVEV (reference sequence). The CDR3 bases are TGTGCCAGCAGCCCGCTTCCCCGGGGTCAGCCCCAGCATTTT. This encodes CASSPLPRGQPQHF.

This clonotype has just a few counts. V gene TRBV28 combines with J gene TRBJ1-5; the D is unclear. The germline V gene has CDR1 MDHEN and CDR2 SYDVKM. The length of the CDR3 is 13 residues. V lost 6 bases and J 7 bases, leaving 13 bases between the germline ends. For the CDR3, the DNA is TGTGCCAGCAGCCCCCGCATGGGCCAGCCCCAGCATTTT. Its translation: CASSPRMGQPQHF.